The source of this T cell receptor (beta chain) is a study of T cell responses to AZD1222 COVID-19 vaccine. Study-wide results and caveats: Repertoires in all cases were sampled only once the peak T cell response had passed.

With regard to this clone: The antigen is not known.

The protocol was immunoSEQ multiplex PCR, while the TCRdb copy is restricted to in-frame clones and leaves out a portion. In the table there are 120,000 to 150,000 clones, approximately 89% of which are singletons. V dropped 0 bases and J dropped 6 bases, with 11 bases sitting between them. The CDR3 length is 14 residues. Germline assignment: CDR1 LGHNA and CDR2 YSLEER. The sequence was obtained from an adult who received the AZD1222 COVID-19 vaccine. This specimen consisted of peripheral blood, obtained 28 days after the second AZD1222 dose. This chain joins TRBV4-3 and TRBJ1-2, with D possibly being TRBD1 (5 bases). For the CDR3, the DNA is TGCGCCAGCAGCCAAGATCGGGCAGGGAATGGCTACACCTTC. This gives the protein CASSQDRAGNGYTF.